This T cell receptor beta chain was profiled in a study of T-cell reconstitution after alpha-beta-depleted transplantation in children. Findings and caveats of the study: Several hundred rapidly expanded clones from non-depleted graft cells reportedly supplied alpha-beta T cells about two months post-transplant. Once a year had passed after transplant, T-cell counts and diversity came mostly from newly produced T cells.

On this clonotype itself: What it binds is not known.

The CDR3 is 17 amino acids. CDR1 and CDR2 (germline): LGHNA, YNFKEQ. The V and J ends lost 1 base and 3 bases respectively, with 16 bases between them. Molecular barcoding with unique molecular identifiers was used for the TCRbeta library. TCRdb itself ran the PCR reads through MiXCR, one entry per CDR3 protein. This table holds hundreds of thousands of distinct CDR3 sequences, over 10% found once. This TCR derives from a male patient under 18 who had a stem cell transplant for acute myeloid leukemia, so the T cells may come from the graft donor. The sample was PBMCs, mostly from graft donor cells, taken 360 days after TCRalphabeta/CD19-depleted stem cell transplant. The chain has TRBV4-2 and TRBJ2-1; possibly TRBD2 for D (6 bases). This CDR3 reads CASSQVAVGVDYNEQFF. DNA for the CDR3: TGTGCCAGCAGCCAAGTAGCGGTTGGAGTCGACTACAATGAGCAGTTCTTC.